Only one count was recorded for the clone carrying this TCR beta chain. Sequencing was performed with immunoSEQ multiplex PCR; in TCRdb, only in-frame clones are kept and a portion is missing. The sample carries about 2.1 million clones, under 95% recorded once. Germline lookup yields CDR1 ENHRY and CDR2 SYGVKD. CDR3 length: 16 amino acids. V gave up 8 bases and J gave up 10 bases; unmatched junction bases: 15. This entry comes from a study of shared clonotypes between healthy human individuals. CD45RO negativity and positive selection for CCR7 defined naive CD8 cells, a population that excluded terminally differentiated effector memory CD45RA+ cells. Healthy HIV-negative adults without recent acute infections or vaccinations served as donors.

Sequences were obtained from naive CD8+ T cells from PBMCs. The receptor comes from a man younger than 35 in good health. Some clones in this sample may be carry-over from other donors' samples. This chain joins TRBV10-3 and TRBJ2-2; 11 nucleotides match TRBD2. The DNA of the CDR3 is TGTGCCATCCGACCCCTCCTAGCGGGAGGTGAGGAGGAGCTGTTTTTT. Amino acid sequence: CAIRPLLAGGEEELFF.